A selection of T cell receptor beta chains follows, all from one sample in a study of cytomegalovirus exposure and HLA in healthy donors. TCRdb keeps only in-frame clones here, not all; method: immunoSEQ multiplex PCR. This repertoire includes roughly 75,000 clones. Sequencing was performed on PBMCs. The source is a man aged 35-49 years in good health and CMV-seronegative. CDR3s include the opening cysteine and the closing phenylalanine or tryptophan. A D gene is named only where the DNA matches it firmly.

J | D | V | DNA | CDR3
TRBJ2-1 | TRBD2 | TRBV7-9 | TGTGCCAGCAGCTTAGGGAGTAGCGGGGGGTCCAAAACTTACAATGAGCAGTTCTTC | CASSLGSSGGSKTYNEQFF
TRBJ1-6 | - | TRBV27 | TGTGCCAGCAGTTTATACGCGAATTCACCCCTCCACTTT | CASSLYANSPLHF
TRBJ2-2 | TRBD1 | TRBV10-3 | TGTGCCATTACGGGACAGGTGGACACCGGGGAGCTGTTTTTT | CAITGQVDTGELFF
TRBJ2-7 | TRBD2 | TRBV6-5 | TGTGCCAGCAGTTCCCCCTTAGCGGGAGGAACCTACGAGCAGTACTTC | CASSSPLAGGTYEQYF
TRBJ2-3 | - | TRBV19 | TGTGCCAGTAGTATCGCGTTGTCTTCAGATACGCAGTATTTT | CASSIALSSDTQYF
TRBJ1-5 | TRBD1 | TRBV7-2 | TGTGCCAGCAGCACCCGGACAGGATCTAATCAGCCCCAGCATTTT | CASSTRTGSNQPQHF
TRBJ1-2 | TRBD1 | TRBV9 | TGTGCCAGCAGCCCCCGGCCTCCGGGACAGGGCGGTTATGGCTACACCTTC | CASSPRPPGQGGYGYTF
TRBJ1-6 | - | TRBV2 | TGTGCCAGCAGTCGGGCAGGGGAGCGTAATTCACCCCTCCACTTT | CASSRAGERNSPLHF
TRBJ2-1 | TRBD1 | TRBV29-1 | TGCAGCGTTGATCTAGGACAGGGCTACAATGAGCAGTTCTTC | CSVDLGQGYNEQFF
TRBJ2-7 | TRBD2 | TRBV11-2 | TGTGCCAGCACCTTAACGGTTAGTGCGGGAGGCTACGAGCAGTACTTC | CASTLTVSAGGYEQYF
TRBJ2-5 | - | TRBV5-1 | TGCGCCAGCAGCTTCCTAGGGGTCCAAGAGACCCAGTACTTC | CASSFLGVQETQYF
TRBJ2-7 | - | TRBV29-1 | TGCAGCGTTGAAGATCATGGCAGGGGTTACGAGCAGTACTTC | CSVEDHGRGYEQYF
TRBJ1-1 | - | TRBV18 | TGTGCCAGCTCACCGCAGGGAACCGGTGAAGCTTTCTTT | CASSPQGTGEAFF
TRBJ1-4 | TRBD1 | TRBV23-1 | TGCGCCAGCAGTCAACGCGGGACAGGGGGCAGAGAGAAACTGTTTTTT | CASSQRGTGGREKLFF
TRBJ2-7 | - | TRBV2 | TGTGCCAGCAGTGTGGGGACAAACTCCTACGAGCAGTACTTC | CASSVGTNSYEQYF
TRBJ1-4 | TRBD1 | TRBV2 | TGTGCCAGCATGAGACAGGGGCAGGGGGAAAAACTGTTTTTT | CASMRQGQGEKLFF
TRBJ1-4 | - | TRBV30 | TGTGCCGGAATTGACAGTGGAAAGACTGAAAAACTGTTTTTT | CAGIDSGKTEKLFF
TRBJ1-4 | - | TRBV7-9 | TGTGCCAGCAGTCGCATACTCCCTGCAACTAATGAAAAACTGTTTTTT | CASSRILPATNEKLFF
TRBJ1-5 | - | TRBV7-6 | TGTGCCAGCAGCTTAGGGAGTCTCGGAGGGAATCAGCCCCAGCATTTT | CASSLGSLGGNQPQHF
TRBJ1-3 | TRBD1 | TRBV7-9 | TGTGCCAGCAGCTTAGCCGGACAGGGGAGAAACACCATATATTTT | CASSLAGQGRNTIYF
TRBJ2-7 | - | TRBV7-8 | TGTGCCAGCAGCTTAGGGAGCGGTTCCTACGAGCAGTACTTC | CASSLGSGSYEQYF
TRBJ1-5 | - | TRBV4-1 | TGCGCCAGCAGCCAAGATAGGTTAAAGCGAGATCAGCCCCAGCATTTT | CASSQDRLKRDQPQHF
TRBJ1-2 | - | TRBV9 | TGTGCCAGCAGCGTAGATGTGAGAGGCTACACCTTC | CASSVDVRGYTF
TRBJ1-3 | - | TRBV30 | TGTGCCTGGAGTGGCGGGCACTCTGGAAACACCATATATTTT | CAWSGGHSGNTIYF
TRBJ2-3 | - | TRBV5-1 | TGCGCCAGCAGTCGGGAAGGAACTAGCACAGATACGCAGTATTTT | CASSREGTSTDTQYF
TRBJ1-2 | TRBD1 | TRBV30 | TGTGCCTGGAGAGGGGGCAGGGGAAGTGTTGATGGCTACACCTTC | CAWRGGRGSVDGYTF